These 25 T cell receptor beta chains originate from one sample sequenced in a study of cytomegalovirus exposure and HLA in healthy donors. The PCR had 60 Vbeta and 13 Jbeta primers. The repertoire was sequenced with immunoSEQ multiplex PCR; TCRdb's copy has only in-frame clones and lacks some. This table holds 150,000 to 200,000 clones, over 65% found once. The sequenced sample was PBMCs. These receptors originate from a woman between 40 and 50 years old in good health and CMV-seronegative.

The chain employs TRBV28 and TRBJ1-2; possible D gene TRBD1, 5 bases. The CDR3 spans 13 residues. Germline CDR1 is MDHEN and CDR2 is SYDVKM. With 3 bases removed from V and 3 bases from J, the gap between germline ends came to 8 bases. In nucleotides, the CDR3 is TGTGCCAGCAGTTTTAGGGGCTACTATGGCTACACCTTC. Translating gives CASSFRGYYGYTF.

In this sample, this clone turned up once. The CDR3 loop reads CASSPRDSGHEQFF. CDR3 nucleotides: TGCGCCAGCAGCCCCCGGGACAGCGGCCATGAGCAGTTCTTC. The chain is built from TRBV5-1 and TRBJ2-1; 7 nucleotides line up with TRBD1. Germline values: CDR1 SGHRS, CDR2 YFSETQ. With 4 bases clipped from V and 8 bases from J, the junction kept 9 bases outside the gene matches. This CDR3 comprises 14 residues.

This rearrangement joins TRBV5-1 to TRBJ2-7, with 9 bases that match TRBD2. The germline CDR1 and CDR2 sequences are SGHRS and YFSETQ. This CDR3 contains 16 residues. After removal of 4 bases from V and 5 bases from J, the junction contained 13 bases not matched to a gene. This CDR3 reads CASSPKSSGVLDEQYF. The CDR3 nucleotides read TGCGCCAGCAGCCCAAAGTCTAGCGGGGTACTGGACGAGCAGTACTTC.

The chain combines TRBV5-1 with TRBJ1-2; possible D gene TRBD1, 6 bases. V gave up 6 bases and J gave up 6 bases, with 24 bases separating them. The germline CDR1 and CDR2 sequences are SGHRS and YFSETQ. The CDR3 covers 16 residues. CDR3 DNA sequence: TGCGCCAGCAAGACAGGCGGACACATTAGGCGAGATGGCTACACCTTC. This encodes CASKTGGHIRRDGYTF.

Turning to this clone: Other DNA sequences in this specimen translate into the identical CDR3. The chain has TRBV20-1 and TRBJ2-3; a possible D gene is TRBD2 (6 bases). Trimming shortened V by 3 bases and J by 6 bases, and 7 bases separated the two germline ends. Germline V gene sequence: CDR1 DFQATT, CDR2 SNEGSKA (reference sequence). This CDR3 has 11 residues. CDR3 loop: CSASRGDTQYF. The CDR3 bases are TGCAGTGCTAGTCGGGGGGATACGCAGTATTTT.

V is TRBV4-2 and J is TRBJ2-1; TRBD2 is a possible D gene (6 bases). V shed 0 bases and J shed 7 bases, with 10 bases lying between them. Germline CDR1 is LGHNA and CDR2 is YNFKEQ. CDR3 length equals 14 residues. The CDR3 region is CASSQDASVNEQFF. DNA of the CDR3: TGTGCCAGCAGCCAAGACGCTAGCGTGAATGAGCAGTTCTTC.

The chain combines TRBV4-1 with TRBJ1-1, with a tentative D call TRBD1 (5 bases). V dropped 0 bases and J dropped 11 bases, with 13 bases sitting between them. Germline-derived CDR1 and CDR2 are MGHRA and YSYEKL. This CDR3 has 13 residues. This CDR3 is CASSQDQGRYAFF. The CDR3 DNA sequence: TGCGCCAGCAGCCAAGATCAGGGAAGGTACGCTTTCTTT.

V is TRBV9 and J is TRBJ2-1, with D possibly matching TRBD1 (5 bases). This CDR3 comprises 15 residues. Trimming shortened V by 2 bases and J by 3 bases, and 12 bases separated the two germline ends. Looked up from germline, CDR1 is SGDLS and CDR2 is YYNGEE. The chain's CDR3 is CASSVGGAGYNEQFF. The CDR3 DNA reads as TGTGCCAGCAGCGTTGGTGGGGCTGGCTACAATGAGCAGTTCTTC.

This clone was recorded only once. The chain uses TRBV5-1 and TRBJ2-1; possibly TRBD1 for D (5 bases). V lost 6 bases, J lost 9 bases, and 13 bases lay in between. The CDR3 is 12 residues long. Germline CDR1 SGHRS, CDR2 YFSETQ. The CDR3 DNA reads TGCGCCAGCACAAATCCAGGGATTGAGCAGTTCTTC. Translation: CASTNPGIEQFF.

CDR3 nucleotides: TGTGCCAGCAGTTCACTGACAGGGACCACTGAAGCTTTCTTT. Translated: CASSSLTGTTEAFF. This sequence joins TRBV6-5 and TRBJ1-1; TRBD1 matches 7 bases. The CDR3 sequence is 14 residues long. Germline CDR1 and CDR2: MNHEY and SVGAGI. J was trimmed by 4 bases and V by 4 bases; bases with no gene match: 6.

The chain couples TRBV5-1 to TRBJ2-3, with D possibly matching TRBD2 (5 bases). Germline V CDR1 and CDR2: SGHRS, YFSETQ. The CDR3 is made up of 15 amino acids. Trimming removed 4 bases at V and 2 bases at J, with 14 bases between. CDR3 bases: TGCGCCAGCAGCAGCGGACTCACCGACACAGATACGCAGTATTTT. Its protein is CASSSGLTDTDTQYF.

The CDR3 sequence: CADTPSAGSWSNQPQHF. In nucleotides, the CDR3 is TGTGCCGACACACCATCGGCGGGGTCGTGGAGCAATCAGCCCCAGCATTTT. The chain combines TRBV18 with TRBJ1-5; D remains ambiguous. V shed 11 bases and J shed 1 base, with 24 bases lying between them. The CDR3 is 17 amino acids. Germline V gene lookup returns CDR1 KGHSH and CDR2 LQKENI.

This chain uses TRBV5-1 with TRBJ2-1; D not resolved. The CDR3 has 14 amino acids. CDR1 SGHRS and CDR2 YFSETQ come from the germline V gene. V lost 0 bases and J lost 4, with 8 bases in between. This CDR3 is CASSLEARYNEQFF. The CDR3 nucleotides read TGCGCCAGCAGCTTGGAAGCACGATACAATGAGCAGTTCTTC.

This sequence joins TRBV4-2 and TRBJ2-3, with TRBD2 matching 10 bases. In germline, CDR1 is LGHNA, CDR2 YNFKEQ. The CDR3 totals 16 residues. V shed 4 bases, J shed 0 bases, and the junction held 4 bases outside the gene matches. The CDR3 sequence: CASSPRTSGSTDTQYF. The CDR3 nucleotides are TGTGCCAGCAGCCCTCGGACTAGCGGAAGCACAGATACGCAGTATTTT.

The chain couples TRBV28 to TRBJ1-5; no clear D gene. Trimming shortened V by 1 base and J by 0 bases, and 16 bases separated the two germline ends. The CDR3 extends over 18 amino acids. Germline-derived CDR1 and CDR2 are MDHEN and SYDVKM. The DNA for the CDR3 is TGTGCCAGCAGTTTATTTCACGTCAGACTTTATAGCAATCAGCCCCAGCATTTT. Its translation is CASSLFHVRLYSNQPQHF.

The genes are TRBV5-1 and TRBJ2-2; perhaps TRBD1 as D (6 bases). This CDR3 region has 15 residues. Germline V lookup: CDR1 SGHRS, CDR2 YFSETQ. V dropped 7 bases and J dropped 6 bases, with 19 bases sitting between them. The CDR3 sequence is CASRRTSQGPGELFF. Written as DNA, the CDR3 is TGCGCCAGCCGTAGAACCTCCCAGGGGCCCGGGGAGCTGTTTTTT.

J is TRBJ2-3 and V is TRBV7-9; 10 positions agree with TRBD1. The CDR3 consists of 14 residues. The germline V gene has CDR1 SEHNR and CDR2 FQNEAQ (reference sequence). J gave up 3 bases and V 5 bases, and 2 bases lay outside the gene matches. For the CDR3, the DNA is TGTGCCAGCAGCCCGGGACAGGGGACAGATACGCAGTATTTT. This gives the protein CASSPGQGTDTQYF.

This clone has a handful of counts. The CDR3, as DNA: TGTGCCATCAGTGTCGGTAGCGGGGGTTCAGATACGCAGTATTTT. Protein product: CAISVGSGGSDTQYF. The J gene is TRBJ2-3, the V gene TRBV10-3; 9 bases match TRBD2. V lost 4 bases, J lost 4 bases, and 6 bases stayed unmatched. The CDR3 consists of 15 residues. Looked up from germline, CDR1 is ENHRY and CDR2 is SYGVKD.

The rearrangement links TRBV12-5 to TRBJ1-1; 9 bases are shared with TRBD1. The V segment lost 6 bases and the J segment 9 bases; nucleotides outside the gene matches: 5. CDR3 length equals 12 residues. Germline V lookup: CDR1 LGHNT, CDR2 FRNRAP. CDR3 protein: CASGPDRGQAFF. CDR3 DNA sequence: TGTGCTAGTGGACCGGACAGGGGCCAAGCTTTCTTT.

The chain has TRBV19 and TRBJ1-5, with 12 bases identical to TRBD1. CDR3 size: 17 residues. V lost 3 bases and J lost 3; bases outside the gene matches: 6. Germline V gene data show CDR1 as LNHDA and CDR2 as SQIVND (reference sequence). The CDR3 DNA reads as TGTGCCAGTAGTATGGGACAGGGGGCGTCTCTCAATCAGCCCCAGCATTTT. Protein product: CASSMGQGASLNQPQHF.

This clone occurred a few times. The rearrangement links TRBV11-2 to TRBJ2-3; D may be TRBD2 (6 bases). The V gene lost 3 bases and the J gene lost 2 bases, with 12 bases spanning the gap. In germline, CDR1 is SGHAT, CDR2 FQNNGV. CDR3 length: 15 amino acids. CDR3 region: CASSFLEGHTDTQYF. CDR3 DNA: TGTGCCAGCAGCTTTCTGGAGGGCCACACAGATACGCAGTATTTT.

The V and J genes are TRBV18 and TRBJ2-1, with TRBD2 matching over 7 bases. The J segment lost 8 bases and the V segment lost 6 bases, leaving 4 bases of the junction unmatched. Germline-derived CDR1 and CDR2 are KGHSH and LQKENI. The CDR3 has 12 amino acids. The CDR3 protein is CASSAGVYEQFF. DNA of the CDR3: TGTGCCAGCTCGGCGGGGGTTTATGAGCAGTTCTTC. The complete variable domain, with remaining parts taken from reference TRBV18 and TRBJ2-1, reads NAGVMQNPRHLVRRRGQEARLRCSPMKGHSHVYWYRQLPEEGLKFMVYLQKENIIDESGMPKERFSAEFPKEGPSILRIQQVVRGDSAAYFCASSAGVYEQFFGPGTRLTVL.

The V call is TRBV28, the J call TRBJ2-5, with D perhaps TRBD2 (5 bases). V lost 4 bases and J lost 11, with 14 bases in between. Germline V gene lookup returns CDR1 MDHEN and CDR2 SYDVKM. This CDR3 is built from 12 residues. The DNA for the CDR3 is TGTGCCAGCAGTTCCCCGGGCTGGGAGCAGTACTTC. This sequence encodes CASSSPGWEQYF.

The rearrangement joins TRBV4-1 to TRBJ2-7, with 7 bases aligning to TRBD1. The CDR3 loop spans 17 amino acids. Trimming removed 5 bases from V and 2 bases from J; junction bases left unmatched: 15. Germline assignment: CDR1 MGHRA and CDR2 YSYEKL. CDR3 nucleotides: TGCGCCAGCAGCTTTCATTACCAGGGGGAAAATCCCTACGAGCAGTACTTC. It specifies CASSFHYQGENPYEQYF.

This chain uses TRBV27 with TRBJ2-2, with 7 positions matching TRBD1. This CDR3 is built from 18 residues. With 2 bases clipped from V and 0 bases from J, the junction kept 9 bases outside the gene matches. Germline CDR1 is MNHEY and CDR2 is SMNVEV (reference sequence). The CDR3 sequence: CASSLQVMTGPNTGELFF. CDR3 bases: TGTGCCAGCAGTTTACAAGTCATGACAGGGCCGAACACCGGGGAGCTGTTTTTT.